The next 31 T cell receptor beta chains were all read from a single sample in a study of a mutant IDH1 vaccine in newly diagnosed glioma. Their antigens remain unidentified. As for time point: week 23, last vaccination. One vaccine dose held 300 ug of mutant IDH1 20-mer peptide and came with topical imiquimod. The table came from immunoSEQ multiplex PCR; TCRdb's copy has only in-frame clones and leaves some out. The sample has just under 45,000 clones, more than 85% seen once. The material was PBMCs, obtained from a glioma patient whose treatment included an IDH1 peptide vaccine. Receptors originate from a middle-aged man with glioma.

The CDR3 loop reads CASTRGPNQPQHF. As DNA, the CDR3 is TGTGCCAGCACCAGAGGGCCCAATCAGCCCCAGCATTTT. The rearrangement uses TRBV6-5 and TRBJ1-5, with D hard to call. Germline V CDR1 and CDR2: MNHEY, SVGAGI. The V gene lost 7 bases and the J gene lost 3 bases, with 10 bases spanning the gap. This CDR3 spans 13 amino acids.

The chain uses TRBV6-1 and TRBJ2-7; 7 positions agree with TRBD2. The CDR3 sequence is 13 residues long. Trimming at V came to 8 bases and at J to 0 bases, leaving 4 bases not matched to a gene. Germline assignment: CDR1 MNHNS and CDR2 SASEGT. The CDR3 is CASLGTTSYEQYF. In DNA form, the CDR3 reads TGTGCCAGCCTCGGGACTACCTCCTACGAGCAGTACTTC.

CDR3 protein: CASSQATGFGYTF. The CDR3 coding sequence is TGCGCCAGCAGCCAAGCAACAGGGTTTGGCTACACCTTC. J is TRBJ1-2 and V is TRBV4-1; a possible D gene is TRBD1 (6 bases). The CDR3 has 13 residues. V shed 1 base and J shed 7 bases, with 10 bases lying between them. Germline assignment: CDR1 MGHRA and CDR2 YSYEKL.

J is TRBJ1-1 and V is TRBV5-1; D ambiguous. CDR1 SGHRS and CDR2 YFSETQ come from the germline V gene. With 0 bases removed from V and 3 bases from J, the gap between germline ends came to 12 bases. The CDR3 is 15 amino acids. The CDR3 nucleotides read TGCGCCAGCAGCTTGGCTGGGAGCTCTCACACTGAAGCTTTCTTT. Residues: CASSLAGSSHTEAFF.

The chain couples TRBV2 to TRBJ2-7, with no clear D. Germline values: CDR1 SNHLY, CDR2 FYNNEI. The CDR3 extends over 13 amino acids. V was cut by 3 bases and J by 1 base, with 7 bases left in between. The CDR3 DNA follows: TGTGCCAGCAGTGAGAGGTGGTCCTACGAGCAGTACTTC. This codes for CASSERWSYEQYF.

This rearrangement joins TRBV9 to TRBJ1-1, with D perhaps matching TRBD1 (5 bases). Per the germline V gene, CDR1 is SGDLS and CDR2 is YYNGEE. The CDR3 is 16 amino acids. Trimming stripped 0 bases from V and 4 bases from J, with 16 bases between. For the CDR3, the DNA is TGTGCCAGCAGCGTAGACTTGGTGCAGGGCCGCACTGAAGCTTTCTTT. Amino acids: CASSVDLVQGRTEAFF.

The chain recombines TRBV6-5 with TRBJ1-1, with D uncertain. Looked up from germline, CDR1 is MNHEY and CDR2 is SVGAGI. The CDR3 has 15 residues. The ends were cut back, 0 bases at V and 2 bases at J, with 10 bases in the middle. CDR3 sequence: CASSYSRASNTEAFF. The DNA of the CDR3 is TGTGCCAGCAGTTACTCGAGAGCCAGCAACACTGAAGCTTTCTTT.

The rearrangement links TRBV7-2 to TRBJ2-5; 7 nucleotides align to TRBD1. J lost 2 bases, V lost 8 bases, and 11 bases had no gene match. CDR1 and CDR2 (germline): SGHTA, FQGNSA. The CDR3 has 15 amino acids. The CDR3 loop reads CASANPGTVQETQYF. The CDR3 nucleotides are TGTGCCAGCGCCAACCCAGGGACAGTTCAAGAGACCCAGTACTTC.

This chain connects TRBV7-2 to TRBJ2-6, with D uncertain. V shed 9 bases and J shed 3 bases, with 12 bases lying between them. The germline CDR1 and CDR2 sequences are SGHTA and FQGNSA. The CDR3 is 14 amino acids. CDR3 loop: CASKKGYGANVLTF. DNA of the CDR3: TGTGCCAGTAAAAAGGGCTATGGGGCCAACGTCCTGACTTTC.

This chain joins TRBV7-8 and TRBJ2-7; no definite D call. Germline values: CDR1 SGHVS, CDR2 FQNEAQ. This CDR3 spans 14 amino acids. Trimming removed 1 base from V and 2 bases from J, with 9 bases in between. The CDR3 nucleotides read TGTGCCAGCAGCTTAGTAGGGCGTACCTACGAGCAGTACTTC. Translating gives CASSLVGRTYEQYF.

The chain recombines TRBV29-1 with TRBJ2-7, with D perhaps matching TRBD1 or TRBD2 (5 bases each). The CDR3 sequence is 13 residues long. Germline loops: CDR1 SQVTM, CDR2 ANQGSEA. With 1 base removed from V and 6 bases from J, the gap between germline ends came to 13 bases. The CDR3 loop reads CSVEGRGAAEQYF. The CDR3 region has the DNA TGCAGCGTTGAAGGAAGAGGGGCGGCCGAGCAGTACTTC.

The rearrangement joins TRBV7-3 to TRBJ2-7; no reliable D call. The length of the CDR3 is 13 residues. Deletions cut 4 bases from V and 0 bases from J, with 7 bases between. CDR1 and CDR2 (germline): SGHTA, FQGTGA. In DNA, the CDR3 is TGTGCCAGCAGCTCCGGTCACTCCTACGAGCAGTACTTC. Translated: CASSSGHSYEQYF.

This sequence joins TRBV28 and TRBJ1-2, with 7 bases lining up with TRBD1. Germline V gene lookup returns CDR1 MDHEN and CDR2 SYDVKM. The CDR3 loop spans 15 amino acids. Unmatched junction bases numbered 11, after V lost 2 bases and J lost 8 bases. CDR3 DNA: TGTGCCAGCAGTTTACCAGGACAGGTCTATCGGGGCTACACCTTC. Translated: CASSLPGQVYRGYTF.

The chain couples TRBV5-1 to TRBJ1-2; a possible D gene is TRBD1 (6 bases). V lost 4 bases to trimming and J lost 8 bases, with 15 bases between them. Germline V lookup: CDR1 SGHRS, CDR2 YFSETQ. The CDR3 extends over 13 amino acids. CDR3 sequence: CASSAVGAGGYTF. The CDR3 nucleotides read TGCGCCAGCAGCGCAGTGGGGGCAGGAGGCTACACCTTC. Supplemented by reference TRBV5-1 and TRBJ1-2, the full variable domain reads KAGVTQTPRYLIKTRGQQVTLSCSPISGHRSVSWYQQTPGQGLQFLFEYFSETQRNKGNFPGRFSGRQFSNSRSEMNVSTLELGDSALYLCASSAVGAGGYTFGSGTRLTVV.

The chain combines TRBV4-3 with TRBJ2-3, with 11 bases identical to TRBD1. V lost 1 base and J lost 2; bases outside the gene matches: 2. The CDR3 has 16 residues. Germline CDR1 and CDR2: LGHNA and YSLEER. CDR3 region: CASSQAGQGVTDTQYF. In nucleotides, the CDR3 is TGCGCCAGCAGCCAAGCGGGACAGGGGGTCACAGATACGCAGTATTTT.

The chain is built from TRBV6-1 and TRBJ1-2; 8 bases match TRBD1. Germline V gives CDR1 MNHNS, CDR2 SASEGT. The CDR3 length is 15 residues. The V segment lost 5 bases and the J segment 1 base; nucleotides outside the gene matches: 6. CDR3 nucleotide sequence: TGTGCCAGCAGTTCCCCAGGGGGCAGTAACTATGGCTACACCTTC. Translated, it gives CASSSPGGSNYGYTF.

The V and J genes are TRBV2 and TRBJ2-5; perhaps D is TRBD1 or TRBD2 (6 bases each). Trimming pared 6 bases from V and 5 bases from J, leaving 16 bases between. The germline CDR1 and CDR2 sequences are SNHLY and FYNNEI. The CDR3 sequence is 14 residues long. CDR3 in amino acids: CASSWGLGGETQYF. As DNA, the CDR3 is TGTGCCAGCAGCTGGGGGCTAGGAGGGGAGACCCAGTACTTC.

The rearrangement links TRBV5-1 to TRBJ1-2, with a weak D call TRBD1 (6 bases). The CDR3 covers 14 residues. Trimming removed 0 bases at V and 2 bases at J, with 8 bases between. CDR1 and CDR2 (germline): SGHRS, YFSETQ. In DNA, the CDR3 is TGCGCCAGCAGCTTGGACAGGGTCAACTATGGCTACACCTTC. It specifies CASSLDRVNYGYTF.

The chain combines TRBV28 with TRBJ2-4; D may be TRBD1 or TRBD2 (5 bases each). This CDR3 region has 16 residues. Germline CDR1 reads MDHEN; CDR2 reads SYDVKM. The V end was cut by 7 bases, the J end by 0 bases, with 16 bases between. CDR3 sequence (DNA): TGTGCCAGCACGAGCCGGGACGGACTAGCCAAAAACATTCAGTACTTC. This encodes CASTSRDGLAKNIQYF.

The chain carries TRBV5-1 and TRBJ2-7; tentatively, D is TRBD2 (7 bases). Trimming took 0 bases from V and 3 from J, leaving 10 bases between them. The CDR3 has 14 residues. CDR1 SGHRS and CDR2 YFSETQ come from the germline V gene. CDR3 coding DNA: TGCGCCAGCAGCTTGGAGGGGGGGCTCTACGAGCAGTACTTC. It encodes CASSLEGGLYEQYF.

The rearrangement links TRBV7-3 to TRBJ1-6, with 9 bases identical to TRBD1. Germline V gene lookup returns CDR1 SGHTA and CDR2 FQGTGA. The CDR3 covers 15 residues. J lost 13 bases, V lost 1 base, and 8 bases had no gene match. The CDR3 DNA is TGTGCCAGCAGCTTAATCCCAGGACAGGGGCAGCCCCTCCACTTT. Translating gives CASSLIPGQGQPLHF.

The V gene is TRBV2, the J gene TRBJ2-2; 8 bases map to TRBD2. This CDR3 spans 14 amino acids. J was trimmed by 7 bases and V by 8 bases; bases with no gene match: 9. Germline-derived CDR1 and CDR2 are SNHLY and FYNNEI. The CDR3 region is CASQDGRAFGELFF. The CDR3 region has the DNA TGTGCCAGCCAGGACGGGAGGGCCTTCGGGGAGCTGTTTTTT.

This sequence joins TRBV5-5 and TRBJ2-3; 10 positions match TRBD1. This CDR3 spans 15 amino acids. V trimming: 7 bases; J trimming: 4 bases; junction bases outside the gene matches: 9. Germline CDR1 SGHKS, CDR2 YYEKEE (reference sequence). CDR3: CASATTGGIADTQYF. The DNA of the CDR3 is TGTGCCAGCGCGACGACAGGGGGCATCGCAGATACGCAGTATTTT.

This chain uses TRBV9 with TRBJ2-1; 12 bases fit TRBD1. CDR1 SGDLS and CDR2 YYNGEE come from the germline V gene. The CDR3 has 16 residues. The ends lost 5 bases at V and 9 bases at J; junction bases unmatched: 12. The CDR3 region is CASSGTGTGGYGEQFF. Here the CDR3 DNA reads TGTGCCAGCAGTGGGACCGGGACAGGGGGCTATGGTGAGCAGTTCTTC. Full variable domain (outside the CDR3, taken from reference TRBV9 and TRBJ2-1): DSGVTQTPKHLITATGQRVTLRCSPRSGDLSVYWYQQSLDQGLQFLIQYYNGEERAKGNILERFSAQQFPDLHSELNLSSLELGDSALYFCASSGTGTGGYGEQFFGPGTRLTVL.

The chain couples TRBV5-1 to TRBJ1-2, with D unclear. CDR1 SGHRS and CDR2 YFSETQ come from the germline V gene. The CDR3 length is 13 residues. Trimming left V 0 bases short and J 5 bases short, with 8 bases between. CDR3: CASSLGGDYGYTF. The CDR3 DNA reads TGCGCCAGCAGCTTGGGTGGGGATTATGGCTACACCTTC.

The chain couples TRBV28 to TRBJ1-2, with TRBD1 matching 7 bases. V shed 5 bases, J shed 2 bases, and the junction held 8 bases outside the gene matches. Germline CDR1 and CDR2: MDHEN and SYDVKM. The length of the CDR3 is 15 residues. CDR3 loop: CASSTTTGRNYGYTF. CDR3 in DNA: TGTGCCAGCAGTACAACGACAGGGAGAAACTATGGCTACACCTTC.

The V and J genes are TRBV27 and TRBJ1-5; tentative D call: TRBD1 (6 bases). CDR1 MNHEY and CDR2 SMNVEV come from the germline V gene (reference sequence). The germline V and J ends were trimmed by 6 bases and 7 bases, with 16 bases remaining between them. There are 14 residues in the CDR3. CDR3 region: CASRGAGGGQPQHF. CDR3 nucleotides: TGTGCCAGCAGGGGGGCCGGGGGCGGGCAGCCCCAGCATTTT.

In DNA form, the CDR3 reads TGTGCCAGCAGTGAGTTGGGCACCGGGGAGCTGTTTTTT. Protein product: CASSELGTGELFF. The rearrangement joins TRBV25-1 to TRBJ2-2; D is unclear. This CDR3 has 13 residues. Trimming left V 3 bases short and J 4 bases short, with 6 bases between. Per the germline V gene, CDR1 is MGHDK and CDR2 is SYGVNS.

J is TRBJ1-2 and V is TRBV19, with 10 bases identical to TRBD1. The CDR3 covers 17 residues. Trimming took 4 bases from V and 1 from J; bases not matched to a gene: 9. Germline CDR1 and CDR2: LNHDA and SQIVND (reference sequence). DNA of the CDR3: TGTGCCAGTAGTACCGGGACAGGGGTCAATCATAACTATGGCTACACCTTC. This translates into CASSTGTGVNHNYGYTF.

This clone was recorded once. CDR3 residues: CASRDTGPGQPQHF. The CDR3 region has the DNA TGTGCCAGCAGAGATACCGGACCAGGGCAGCCCCAGCATTTT. The chain links TRBV7-2 to TRBJ1-5, with D tentatively TRBD1 (5 bases). The V end was cut by 6 bases, the J end by 7 bases, with 16 bases between. CDR1 and CDR2 (germline): SGHTA, FQGNSA. The CDR3 runs 14 residues.

This chain links TRBV7-2 with TRBJ1-2; TRBD1 might be the D (6 bases). Germline CDR1 and CDR2: SGHTA and FQGNSA. The CDR3 covers 15 residues. The ends were cut back, 4 bases at V and 6 bases at J, with 18 bases in the middle. The CDR3 DNA reads as TGTGCCAGCAGCTCCGGACAGCCCCAAAGGAATGGCTACACCTTC. This codes for CASSSGQPQRNGYTF.